The following is a T cell receptor beta chain sequence with its context. Per germline, CDR1 SEHNR and CDR2 FQNEAQ (reference sequence). V lost 5 bases and J lost 6; bases outside the gene matches: 7. CDR3 length equals 17 residues. The record originates from a study of T cell repertoires in cytomegalovirus infection. TCRdb passed the reads through MiXCR, listing each CDR3 protein once. The sample holds some 230,000 distinct CDR3 sequences; approximately 24% are singletons and the top ten take 18%. The chain recombines TRBV7-9 with TRBJ2-1, with 16 nucleotides matching TRBD2. The source is a human donor in good health (CMV status not recorded). Some clones in this sample may be carry-over from other donors' samples. What was sequenced was CD8+ T cells from PBMCs. The CDR3 spells CASSPGLAGGPFNEQFF. CDR3 sequence (DNA): TGTGCCAGCAGCCCGGGACTAGCGGGGGGGCCGTTCAATGAGCAGTTCTTC.